Listed below are T cell receptor beta chains from one sample, sequenced in a study of T cells in Graves' hyperthyroidism and ophthalmopathy. TCRdb re-called the multiplex PCR reads with MiXCR, one entry per CDR3 protein. Among 490,000 or so distinct CDR3 sequences listed, 20% were seen once. Sequencing was done on a sample of blood. These receptors were taken from a man aged 35 to 55 with Graves' ophthalmopathy. Each CDR3 is given with its conserved first and last residue. D genes are given only for firm matches. A clone size is listed for some rows: how often the clone was seen (once, few, many), or a class if it is expanded.

d_gene | abundance | j_gene | v_gene | CDR3nt | CDR3aa
NA | few | TRBJ2-5 | TRBV27 | TGTGCCAGCAGTTTGAACCCACAGGCCCAAGAGACCCAGTACTTC | CASSLNPQAQETQYF
NA | few | TRBJ2-1 | TRBV12-3/TRBV12-4 | TGTGCCAGCCGCGTGGGGGGCTTCAATGAGCAGTTCTTC | CASRVGGFNEQFF
TRBD1 | few | TRBJ1-1 | TRBV20-1 | TGCAGTGCTAGAGAGAAGGGGGCGGTGGAGACTGAAGCTTTCTTT | CSAREKGAVETEAFF
TRBD1 | NA | TRBJ2-1 | TRBV3-1 | TGTGCCAGCAGCCAAGTTACCGGGACAGGGCAAAACAATGAGCAGTTCTTC | CASSQVTGTGQNNEQFF
NA | few | TRBJ2-1 | TRBV29-1 | TGCAGCGTTGCGGACAATGAGCAGTTCTTC | CSVADNEQFF
TRBD2 | many | TRBJ2-5 | TRBV20-1 | TGCAGTGCTAGAAGGCTAGCGGGGGGGGTGGGAGAGACCCAGTACTTC | CSARRLAGGVGETQYF
TRBD2 | NA | TRBJ2-3 | TRBV2 | TGTGCCAGCAGCGGTCTAGCGGGAGTGTCAGATACGCAGTATTTT | CASSGLAGVSDTQYF
NA | NA | TRBJ1-2 | TRBV27 | TGTGCCAGCAGCCACATGGGGTTGCATGGCTACACCTTC | CASSHMGLHGYTF
NA | many | TRBJ1-2 | TRBV27 | NA | CASSTSGAGGDGYTF
NA | few | TRBJ1-1 | TRBV6-1 | TGTGCCAGCAGTTTATTGTTTCGGAACACTGAAGCTTTCTTT | CASSLLFRNTEAFF
NA | few | TRBJ2-2 | TRBV11-1 | TGTGCCAGCAGCTCTCAATGGGGTCAATCGAACACCGGGGAGCTGTTTTTT | CASSSQWGQSNTGELFF
NA | few | TRBJ2-7 | TRBV6-2/TRBV6-3 | TGTGCCAGCAGTTCAAGACCCCACGAGCAGTACTTC | CASSSRPHEQYF
NA | many | TRBJ2-5 | TRBV13 | TGTGCCAGCAGCTTAATGGAGACCCAGTACTTC | CASSLMETQYF
NA | NA | TRBJ1-2 | TRBV15 | TGTGCCACCAGCAGGTCAGGGTGGGATGGCTACACCTTC | CATSRSGWDGYTF
NA | many | TRBJ2-5 | TRBV12-3/TRBV12-4 | TGTGCCAGCAGTCCCCGTCCGGAGACCCAGTACTTC | CASSPRPETQYF
TRBD1 | NA | TRBJ2-3 | TRBV24-1 | TGTGCCACCAGTGATTCCGGACAGGGCACAGATACGCAGTATTTT | CATSDSGQGTDTQYF
NA | NA | TRBJ2-2 | TRBV7-2 | TGTGCCAGCAGCTTAGATGTGTTCAACACCGGGGAGCTGTTTTTT | CASSLDVFNTGELFF
TRBD2 | NA | TRBJ2-1 | TRBV30 | TGTGCCTGGAGTGTATTGTTAGCGGGGGGGGGTGAGCAGTTCTTC | CAWSVLLAGGGEQFF
NA | many | TRBJ2-7 | TRBV10-3 | TGTGCCATCAGCAGAGGTAGGGGACTCTCCTACGAGCAGTACTTC | CAISRGRGLSYEQYF
TRBD2 | NA | TRBJ2-3 | TRBV7-9 | TGTGCCAGCAGCTCTCCGGGACTAGCGGGGGGGCACCCTAGCACAGATACGCAGTATTTT | CASSSPGLAGGHPSTDTQYF
TRBD1 | NA | TRBJ2-5 | TRBV18 | TGTGCCAGCTCACCATCGACAGGGAAAGAGACCCAGTACTTC | CASSPSTGKETQYF
NA | NA | TRBJ2-3 | TRBV3-1 | TGTGCCAGCAGCCAAGAAGGGCAAGGGTACACAGATACGCAGTATTTT | CASSQEGQGYTDTQYF
TRBD2 | many | TRBJ2-5 | TRBV11-2 | TGTGCCAGCAGCCCAGGGACTAGCATACGGTCAGGGACCCAGTACTTC | CASSPGTSIRSGTQYF
NA | NA | TRBJ1-5 | TRBV20-1 | TGCAGTGCTAGAGAAACTAGCATTTGGCATTTT | CSARETSIWHF
NA | few | TRBJ1-6 | TRBV20-1 | TGCAGTGCTAGAGATGAGAGGGGGGATTCACCCCTCCACTTT | CSARDERGDSPLHF
TRBD1 | few | TRBJ2-3 | TRBV12-3/TRBV12-4 | TGTGCCAGCACCAACAGGGGGCTCAGCACAGATACGCAGTATTTT | CASTNRGLSTDTQYF
TRBD2 | NA | TRBJ2-1 | TRBV5-1 | TGCGCCAGCAGCTTGGGAGTAGCGGGGGGAAGTGAGCAGTTCTTC | CASSLGVAGGSEQFF
TRBD2 | NA | TRBJ2-3 | TRBV5-1 | TGCGCCAGCAGCTTGGGGCAGGGAGGGAAGACAGATACGCAGTATTTT | CASSLGQGGKTDTQYF
NA | NA | TRBJ2-7 | TRBV7-9 | TGTGCCAGCAGCTTCGCGGCAGGTTCCCACGAGCAGTACTTC | CASSFAAGSHEQYF
TRBD1 | many | TRBJ1-2 | TRBV11-2 | TGTGCCAGCAGCGCCTTTCAGACAGGGAGTTATGGCTACACCTTC | CASSAFQTGSYGYTF
NA | many | TRBJ2-1 | TRBV3-1 | TGTGCCAGCAGCCAAGATGGGGGCGGGGGCGACAATGAGCAGTTCTTC | CASSQDGGGGDNEQFF
TRBD2 | NA | TRBJ2-1 | TRBV7-6 | TGTGCCAGCAGCTTAGTCGCTAGCGGCTACAATGAGCAGTTCTTC | CASSLVASGYNEQFF
TRBD2 | NA | TRBJ2-2 | TRBV4-1 | TGCGCCAGCAGCCAAGTGAGCGGGGGATACACCGGGGAGCTGTTTTTT | CASSQVSGGYTGELFF
TRBD1 | NA | TRBJ1-2 | TRBV6-4 | TGTGCCAGCCGAGCCGAAGGGGCAGGGGGATATGGCTACACCTTC | CASRAEGAGGYGYTF
TRBD1 | few | TRBJ2-2 | TRBV18 | TGTGCCAGCTCACCACGTGGACAGGGGATCTCCGGGGAGCTGTTTTTT | CASSPRGQGISGELFF
TRBD1 | few | TRBJ1-1 | TRBV5-1 | TGCGCCAGCCAGCAGGGGGCGAGCACTGAAGCTTTCTTT | CASQQGASTEAFF
TRBD1 | NA | TRBJ2-1 | TRBV5-1 | TGCGCCAGCAGTCCGACAGGGACCCACAATGAGCAGTTCTTC | CASSPTGTHNEQFF
NA | once | TRBJ2-2 | TRBV7-9 | TGTCCCAGCAGCCACAGCAGGGGATCAACCGGGGAGCTGTTTTTT | CPSSHSRGSTGELFF
NA | few | TRBJ1-2 | TRBV5-1 | TGCGCCAGCAGTTCGGGACGGGATTATGGCTACACCTTC | CASSSGRDYGYTF
NA | many | TRBJ1-1 | TRBV28 | TGTGCCAGCAGTTCCATGAACACTGAAGCTTTCTTT | CASSSMNTEAFF
TRBD2 | few | TRBJ2-3 | TRBV7-9 | TGTGCCACCCAGCGGGGGCTCACAGATACGCAGTATTTT | CATQRGLTDTQYF
NA | many | TRBJ1-1 | TRBV7-3 | TGTGCCAGCAGCTTAGCCCTCAGGGACTATTTTTATATTTTCTTT | CASSLALRDYFYIFF
TRBD1 | few | TRBJ2-3 | TRBV5-1 | TGCGCCAGCACCCTTGACAGGGTGGAGGATACGCAGTATTTT | CASTLDRVEDTQYF
NA | many | TRBJ1-1 | TRBV7-2 | TGTGCCAGCAGCTTAGGGGGTACCGTGTGGGGGAGAACAAACGCTGAAGCTTTCTTT | CASSLGGTVWGRTNAEAFF
NA | few | TRBJ1-1 | TRBV6-1 | TGTGCCGGCAGTAACGGACAGCGGACTGAAGCTTTCTTT | CAGSNGQRTEAFF
NA | few | TRBJ1-1 | TRBV3-1 | TGTGCCAGCAGCCCACCGGGGCAGGGGTTAGAGGCTTTCTTT | CASSPPGQGLEAFF
NA | NA | TRBJ1-2 | TRBV9 | TGTGCCAGCAGCGTAGAGGCAGACTATGGCTACACCTTC | CASSVEADYGYTF
NA | NA | TRBJ2-7 | TRBV4-1 | TGCGCCAGCAGCCAAGACAAGGGATACTACGAGCAGTACTTC | CASSQDKGYYEQYF
NA | NA | TRBJ1-1 | TRBV19 | TGTGCCAGTAGTATCGGGTTTGCTGAAGCTTTCTTT | CASSIGFAEAFF
NA | NA | TRBJ2-7 | TRBV5-1 | TGCGCCAGCAGCCCCAGAAGTTTCGGGGGCGAGCAGTACTTC | CASSPRSFGGEQYF
TRBD1 | few | TRBJ2-7 | TRBV5-1 | TGCGCCAGCAGCTTGTTCGGGACAGGGGTCTACGAGCAGTACTTC | CASSLFGTGVYEQYF
NA | NA | TRBJ1-1 | TRBV4-2 | TGTGCCAGCAGCCAAGATGAGGGGAGGGGGGAGAACACTGAAGCTTTCTTT | CASSQDEGRGENTEAFF
NA | few | TRBJ1-6 | TRBV10-3 | TGTGCCATCAGTGATTCAGGGGTTAGCTCCTATAATTCACCCCTCCACTTT | CAISDSGVSSYNSPLHF